The T cell receptor (beta chain) under discussion was sequenced for a study of cytomegalovirus exposure and HLA in healthy donors. General study points: Through in vitro validation, a few CMV-associated chains were shown to be specific for CMV antigens.

About this clone: The antigen is unknown.

Vbeta (60) and Jbeta (13) primers were used in the PCR. Using immunoSEQ multiplex PCR, the repertoire was profiled, and TCRdb retains in-frame clones only, with some absent. The table includes 150,000 to 200,000 clones, 55% to 80% detected once. The V and J ends lost 0 bases and 5 bases respectively, with 16 bases between them. Germline V gene sequence: CDR1 SGHNT, CDR2 YYREEE (reference sequence). This CDR3 is built from 16 residues. This sequence joins TRBV5-4 and TRBJ2-3; a possible D gene is TRBD1 (5 bases). Source material: PBMCs. This sequence originates from a woman aged 18-29 years in good health and CMV-seropositive. As DNA, the CDR3 is TGTGCCAGCAGCTTGGATGCAGGGCGATACATAGATACGCAGTATTTT. Protein: CASSLDAGRYIDTQYF.